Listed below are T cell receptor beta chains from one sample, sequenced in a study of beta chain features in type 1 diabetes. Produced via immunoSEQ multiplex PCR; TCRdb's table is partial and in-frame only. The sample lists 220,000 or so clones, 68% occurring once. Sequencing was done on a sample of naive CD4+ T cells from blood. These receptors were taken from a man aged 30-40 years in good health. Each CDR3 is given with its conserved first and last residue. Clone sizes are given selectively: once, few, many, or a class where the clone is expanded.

CDR3 protein: CSVSVNTEAFF; clone size: -; J gene: TRBJ1-1; V gene: TRBV29-1
CDR3 protein: CSVRTGQNTGELFF; clone size: few; J gene: TRBJ2-2; V gene: TRBV29-1
CDR3 protein: CASSWERLLQETQYF; clone size: -; J gene: TRBJ2-5; V gene: TRBV7-9
CDR3 protein: CASSYPGPTDTQYF; clone size: once; J gene: TRBJ2-3; V gene: TRBV6-5
CDR3 protein: CASGGLNYNEQFF; clone size: -; J gene: TRBJ2-1; V gene: TRBV12-5
CDR3 protein: CSVQADTQYF; clone size: few; J gene: TRBJ2-3; V gene: TRBV29-1
CDR3 protein: CAWSVQAVANTGELFF; clone size: -; J gene: TRBJ2-2; V gene: TRBV30
CDR3 protein: CASSLAGYTDTQYF; clone size: -; J gene: TRBJ2-3; V gene: TRBV5-1
CDR3 protein: CASSSPVATGELFF; clone size: -; J gene: TRBJ2-2; V gene: TRBV28
CDR3 protein: CACEAAGANVLTF; clone size: -; J gene: TRBJ2-6; V gene: TRBV30
CDR3 protein: CAINRGAFF; clone size: once; J gene: TRBJ1-1; V gene: TRBV10-3
CDR3 protein: CASSQASGRDNEQFF; clone size: -; J gene: TRBJ2-1; V gene: TRBV14
CDR3 protein: CASLRSNEQFF; clone size: once; J gene: TRBJ2-1; V gene: TRBV6-6
CDR3 protein: CSGYGTDTEAFF; clone size: once; J gene: TRBJ1-1; V gene: TRBV29-1
CDR3 protein: CASTPLLADYNEQFF; clone size: -; J gene: TRBJ2-1; V gene: TRBV5-6
CDR3 protein: CASKGAIWNEQFF; clone size: -; J gene: TRBJ2-1; V gene: TRBV2
CDR3 protein: CASSDRGDGYNEQFF; clone size: -; J gene: TRBJ2-1; V gene: TRBV25-1
CDR3 protein: CASRAADSGLDTQYF; clone size: -; J gene: TRBJ2-3; V gene: TRBV7-9
CDR3 protein: CASSETSGDTQYF; clone size: -; J gene: TRBJ2-3; V gene: TRBV9
CDR3 protein: CASSLLRENGYTF; clone size: -; J gene: TRBJ1-2; V gene: TRBV7-9
CDR3 protein: CAISERGTNEKLFF; clone size: -; J gene: TRBJ1-4; V gene: TRBV10-3
CDR3 protein: CASSPTGVGADTQYF; clone size: once; J gene: TRBJ2-3; V gene: TRBV7-2
CDR3 protein: CAWSAGRTEGETQYF; clone size: -; J gene: TRBJ2-5; V gene: TRBV30
CDR3 protein: CASSQGRGSFPLTDTQYF; clone size: -; J gene: TRBJ2-3; V gene: TRBV14
CDR3 protein: CALEPYTEAFF; clone size: -; J gene: TRBJ1-1; V gene: TRBV30
CDR3 protein: CATSRQRGDYNEQFF; clone size: -; J gene: TRBJ2-1; V gene: TRBV15
CDR3 protein: CASSLGLFGANEQFF; clone size: few; J gene: TRBJ2-1; V gene: TRBV7-2
CDR3 protein: CASSWGPRELSNQPQHF; clone size: -; J gene: TRBJ1-5; V gene: TRBV5-6
CDR3 protein: CASSFLGSNQPQHF; clone size: -; J gene: TRBJ1-5; V gene: TRBV27
CDR3 protein: CASSIGLYNEQFF; clone size: -; J gene: TRBJ2-1; V gene: TRBV18
CDR3 protein: CASSGRTGIPDTQYF; clone size: -; J gene: TRBJ2-3; V gene: TRBV25-1
CDR3 protein: CAWAGTATNEKLFF; clone size: -; J gene: TRBJ1-4; V gene: TRBV30
CDR3 protein: CSLWDRDIQYF; clone size: -; J gene: TRBJ2-4; V gene: TRBV29-1
CDR3 protein: CAWSLGTGGANVLTF; clone size: -; J gene: TRBJ2-6; V gene: TRBV30
CDR3 protein: CASSLGGGTSGTQYF; clone size: -; J gene: TRBJ2-5; V gene: TRBV7-2
CDR3 protein: CAWTLGGSYEQYF; clone size: few; J gene: TRBJ2-7; V gene: TRBV30
CDR3 protein: CAWGSSSYEQYF; clone size: -; J gene: TRBJ2-7; V gene: TRBV30
CDR3 protein: CASSPRQGRGTEAFF; clone size: few; J gene: TRBJ1-1; V gene: TRBV5-1
CDR3 protein: CASSLSLGAYEQYF; clone size: -; J gene: TRBJ2-7; V gene: TRBV5-6
CDR3 protein: CSVSGRAVNEQFF; clone size: -; J gene: TRBJ2-1; V gene: TRBV29-1
CDR3 protein: CAIRKTGGQETQYF; clone size: once; J gene: TRBJ2-5; V gene: TRBV10-3